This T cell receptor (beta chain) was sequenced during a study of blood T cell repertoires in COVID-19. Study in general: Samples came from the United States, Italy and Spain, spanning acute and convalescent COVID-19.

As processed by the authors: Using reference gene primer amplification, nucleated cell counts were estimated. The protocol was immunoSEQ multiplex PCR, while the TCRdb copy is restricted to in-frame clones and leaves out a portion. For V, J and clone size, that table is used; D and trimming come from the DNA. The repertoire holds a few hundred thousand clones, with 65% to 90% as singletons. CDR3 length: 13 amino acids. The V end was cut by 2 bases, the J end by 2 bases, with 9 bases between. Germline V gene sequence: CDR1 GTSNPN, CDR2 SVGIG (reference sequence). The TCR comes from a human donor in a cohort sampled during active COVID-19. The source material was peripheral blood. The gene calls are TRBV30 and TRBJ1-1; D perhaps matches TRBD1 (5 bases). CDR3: CAWSFQGNTEAFF. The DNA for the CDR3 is TGTGCCTGGAGTTTCCAGGGAAACACTGAAGCTTTCTTT.